This T cell receptor (beta chain) was retrieved from a study of cytomegalovirus exposure and HLA in healthy donors. PCR amplification relied on 60 Vbeta primers (plus 13 Jbeta primers). Repertoires were generated with immunoSEQ multiplex PCR, while TCRdb's copy carries only in-frame clones and drops some. The profile covers roughly 140,000 clones, with 9.4% appearing a single time and less than 2% taken by the ten largest. The sample holds a few counts of this clone. Its antigen is still unknown. Overall study findings and caveats: Apparent HLA restriction characterized most CMV-associated TCR beta chains in a later analysis.

This TCR came from a male donor in good health and CMV-seronegative. Specimen: PBMCs.

The CDR3 loop reads CASRWQQGENTEAFF. The CDR3 nucleotides read TGTGCCAGCAGATGGCAACAGGGGGAGAACACTGAAGCTTTCTTT. V gene TRBV11-3 combines with J gene TRBJ1-1, with 8 nucleotides matching TRBD1. The CDR3 loop spans 15 amino acids. The trim removed 6 bases at V and 1 base at J, leaving 7 bases unmatched. Per germline, CDR1 SGHNT and CDR2 YENEEA.